This TCR beta chain was documented in a study of breast tumors, draining lymph nodes, adjacent tissues. TCRdb fed the multiplex PCR reads into MiXCR, producing one record per CDR3 protein. The data contain around 130,000 distinct CDR3 sequences, nearly 20% of them singletons. This clonotype was counted ten times or more. V was cut by 4 bases and J by 2 bases, with 13 bases left in between. The CDR3 is made up of 16 amino acids. Germline CDR1 is SGHKS and CDR2 is YYEKEE (reference sequence). The lymph nodes were axillary draining lymph nodes from breast cancer patients. The V gene is TRBV5-5, the J gene TRBJ1-6; TRBD1 is a possible D gene (6 bases). The source of this sequence is a female donor with breast cancer. Some clones in this sample may be carry-over from other donors' samples. Sequenced: axillary lymph node tissue. DNA for the CDR3: TGTGCCAGCAGCGCCGGGGGCGCCCCCTATAATTCACCCCTCCACTTT. It codes for CASSAGGAPYNSPLHF.